This T cell receptor (beta chain) was sequenced during a study of blood T cell repertoires in COVID-19. Study at large: Acute and convalescent COVID-19 specimens originated in the United States, Italy and Spain. From T cells, B-cell-depleted T cells, or PBMCs came the material, which was cDNA or gDNA.

The CDR3 sequence is 15 residues long. Germline V lookup: CDR1 SGHAT, CDR2 FQNNGV. V lost 7 bases and J lost 1; bases outside the gene matches: 8. In the authors' methods: Amplifying reference gene primers gave estimates of nucleated cell counts. Clones were sequenced by immunoSEQ multiplex PCR, and TCRdb holds only the in-frame ones, with some missing. The D gene and trimming were derived from the DNA, and the V and J assignments and clone size from that table. The profile shows about 200,000 clones, more than 75% of them singletons. The receptor comes from a man aged 60 to 75 with acute or convalescent COVID-19. The sequencing input was peripheral blood. V is TRBV11-2 and J is TRBJ2-7; 9 nucleotides line up with TRBD2. The CDR3 spells CASTRTSGGSYEQYF. The CDR3 DNA is TGTGCCAGCACACGAACCAGCGGGGGGTCCTACGAGCAGTACTTC.